The 17 T cell receptor beta chains below all came from one sample that was sequenced in a study of shared clonotypes between healthy human individuals. This table comes from immunoSEQ multiplex PCR, and its TCRdb copy is limited to in-frame clones, with some not included. The table shows about 1.1 million clones, with approximately 75% occurring only once. The sequenced sample consisted of memory CD4+ T cells from PBMCs. Subset reported: CD45RA-negative fraction. The receptors stem from a man aged 18 to 30 in good health. Some clones in this sample may be carry-over from other donors' samples.

V and J are TRBV7-3 and TRBJ2-6; no firm D call. The ends were cut back, 1 base at V and 4 bases at J, with 8 bases in the middle. Looked up from germline, CDR1 is SGHTA and CDR2 is FQGTGA. CDR3 length: 15 amino acids. Here the CDR3 DNA reads TGTGCCAGCAGCTTAAATGAGTACGGGGCCAACGTCCTGACTTTC. It codes for CASSLNEYGANVLTF.

The chain carries TRBV6-5 and TRBJ1-1; D is uncertain. Germline V gene data show CDR1 as MNHEY and CDR2 as SVGAGI. Trimming stripped 5 bases from V and 6 bases from J, with 19 bases between. This CDR3 contains 15 residues. CDR3 region: CASSPRTISSAEAFF. DNA of the CDR3: TGTGCCAGCAGTCCGCGGACCATATCATCCGCTGAAGCTTTCTTT.

This clone was seen a few times. The chain recombines TRBV6-1 with TRBJ2-4, with D unresolved. Trimming cost V 5 bases and J 9 bases, with 11 bases left between them. The CDR3 consists of 12 residues. The germline CDR1 and CDR2 sequences are MNHNS and SASEGT. Written as DNA, the CDR3 is TGTGCCAGCAGTTCTGTTTATGGCATTCAGTACTTC. Protein product: CASSSVYGIQYF.

This chain links TRBV5-6 with TRBJ1-3; D unresolved. In germline, CDR1 is SGHDT, CDR2 YYEEEE. V lost 1 base and J lost 3, with 8 bases in between. The CDR3 is 14 amino acids. CDR3: CASSLSGFGNTIYF. The CDR3 DNA reads TGTGCCAGCAGCTTGTCTGGGTTTGGAAACACCATATATTTT.

The chain recombines TRBV6-1 with TRBJ2-5; D call uncertain. V lost 3 bases and J 5 bases, leaving 10 bases between the germline ends. This CDR3 region has 13 residues. Germline V lookup: CDR1 MNHNS, CDR2 SASEGT. The CDR3 sequence is CASSDMLEETQYF. The CDR3 bases are TGTGCCAGCAGTGATATGTTGGAGGAGACCCAGTACTTC.

In its sample, this clone was seen a few times. Other DNA sequences in the same sample also yield this CDR3. J is TRBJ1-2 and V is TRBV29-1; D is perhaps TRBD1 (5 bases). Germline V lookup: CDR1 SQVTM, CDR2 ANQGSEA. Trimming pared 6 bases from V and 5 bases from J, leaving 10 bases between. CDR3 length equals 11 residues. The CDR3 DNA reads as TGCAGCGTGGGGACGGTGTATGGCTACACCTTC. This translates into CSVGTVYGYTF.

This clone was recorded a few times. V is TRBV6-6 and J is TRBJ1-1; the D is unclear. Germline V lookup: CDR1 MNHNY, CDR2 SVGAGI (reference sequence). The CDR3 extends over 13 amino acids. Trimming removed 4 bases from V and 3 bases from J, with 9 bases in between. The CDR3 bases are TGTGCCAGCAGTTTAAACCGCTACACTGAAGCTTTCTTT. It encodes CASSLNRYTEAFF.

This chain uses TRBV2 with TRBJ2-7, with a possible D match to TRBD2 (6 bases). V lost 7 bases, J lost 2 bases, and 9 bases lay in between. The CDR3 contains 12 residues. Looked up from germline, CDR1 is SNHLY and CDR2 is FYNNEI. CDR3 in DNA: TGTGCCAGCAAGGAGGGCGCCTACGAGCAGTACTTC. This encodes CASKEGAYEQYF.

The rearrangement links TRBV10-1 to TRBJ1-3, with no clear D. CDR3 length equals 15 residues. V lost 2 bases and J 0 bases, leaving 8 bases between the germline ends. Per the germline V gene, CDR1 is WNHNN and CDR2 is SYGVQD (reference sequence). The CDR3 loop reads CASSENSGSGNTIYF. Written as DNA, the CDR3 is TGCGCCAGCAGTGAGAACAGTGGCTCTGGAAACACCATATATTTT.

The chain employs TRBV19 and TRBJ2-7, with 9 nucleotides matching TRBD1. J gave up 4 bases and V 4 bases, and 8 bases lay outside the gene matches. The CDR3 runs 15 residues. CDR1 and CDR2 from the germline V gene are LNHDA and SQIVND (reference sequence). The CDR3: CASSTGQGLTYEQYF. CDR3 bases: TGTGCCAGTAGTACGGGACAGGGCTTAACGTACGAGCAGTACTTC.

The chain links TRBV6-1 to TRBJ2-2; 7 bases map to TRBD1. Trimming removed 2 bases from V and 6 bases from J; junction bases left unmatched: 12. The germline gives CDR1 MNHNS, CDR2 SASEGT. This CDR3 spans 17 amino acids. In nucleotides, the CDR3 is TGTGCCAGCAGTGAATACAGGGGAAAGGAATGGCCCGGGGAGCTGTTTTTT. This gives the protein CASSEYRGKEWPGELFF.

The gene calls are TRBV5-1 and TRBJ1-3; D is perhaps TRBD1 (5 bases). Trimming took 0 bases from V and 4 from J, leaving 14 bases between them. CDR1 is SGHRS and CDR2 is YFSETQ in the germline V gene. The CDR3 covers 16 residues. CDR3 sequence reads: CASSLADQGTGNTIYF. The CDR3 nucleotides read TGCGCCAGCAGCTTGGCCGACCAGGGCACGGGAAACACCATATATTTT.

V usage is TRBV5-1 and J usage is TRBJ2-7; 8 nucleotides match TRBD1. The CDR3 is made up of 15 amino acids. The ends lost 3 bases at V and 2 bases at J; junction bases unmatched: 7. Looked up from germline, CDR1 is SGHRS and CDR2 is YFSETQ. This chain's CDR3 is CASSSQGEGTYEQYF. CDR3 sequence (DNA): TGCGCCAGCAGCTCACAGGGGGAAGGAACCTACGAGCAGTACTTC.

The rearrangement uses TRBV30 and TRBJ2-3; maybe TRBD1 (6 bases). The V gene's germline CDR1 is GTSNPN and CDR2 SVGIG (reference sequence). Trimming shortened V by 3 bases and J by 2 bases, and 15 bases separated the two germline ends. The CDR3 length is 15 residues. The CDR3 is CAWSFRGTLTDTQYF. The CDR3 DNA sequence: TGTGCCTGGAGCTTCAGGGGCACACTCACAGATACGCAGTATTTT.

The chain links TRBV9 to TRBJ2-1; TRBD2 aligns across 7 bases. This CDR3 comprises 15 residues. V lost 4 bases to trimming and J lost 7 bases; unmatched junction nucleotides: 11. CDR1 is SGDLS, CDR2 YYNGEE, per germline. CDR3 in amino acids: CASSPRAPGGNEQFF. CDR3 coding DNA: TGTGCCAGCAGCCCCCGGGCACCCGGGGGGAATGAGCAGTTCTTC.

This rearrangement joins TRBV18 to TRBJ2-3; 14 bases agree with TRBD2. CDR1 KGHSH and CDR2 LQKENI come from the germline V gene. The CDR3 is 16 amino acids. The V and J ends lost 6 bases and 4 bases, in that order; junction bases with no gene match: 6. CDR3 coding DNA: TGTGCCAGCTCTCAAGGGACTAGCGGGAGCGCAGATACGCAGTATTTT. Protein: CASSQGTSGSADTQYF.

Only a few counts were recorded for this clone. V and J are TRBV29-1 and TRBJ1-1; D is undetermined. The germline V gene encodes CDR1 SQVTM and CDR2 ANQGSEA. V was pared by 7 bases and J by 1 base, with 7 bases between. The CDR3 is 11 amino acids. The chain's CDR3 is CSGERNTEAFF. CDR3 bases: TGCAGCGGGGAGAGGAACACTGAAGCTTTCTTT. Variable domain in full (rest from reference TRBV29-1 and TRBJ1-1): SAVISQKPSRDICQRGTSLTIQCQVDSQVTMMFWYRQQPGQSLTLIATANQGSEATYESGFVIDKFPISRPNLTFSTLTVSNMSPEDSSIYLCSGERNTEAFFGQGTRLTVV.